Below, one TCR beta chain is given with its context. The antigen is unknown. There are 15 residues in the CDR3. Trimming left V 4 bases short and J 0 bases short, with 13 bases between. Germline assignment: CDR1 SGHRS and CDR2 YFSETQ. Collection occurred without any documented infections or immune events in donors. Method: immunoSEQ multiplex PCR; TCRdb's copy keeps in-frame clones and lacks some. The profile shows tens of thousands of clones, around 81% of them singletons. The data stem from a study of identifying expanded T cells in peripheral blood. Findings of the study overall: Over approximately two and four weeks, about 15 and 19 clones changed, versus around 1.1 between replicates. Across healthy donors, higher total template counts meant significantly greater approximately 2-week count variance.

The J gene is TRBJ1-2, the V gene TRBV5-1; TRBD1 is a possible D gene (5 bases). The source material was blood. This TCR derives from a person aged 18 to 70 in good health. The CDR3 region is CASSPRLTANYGYTF. CDR3 nucleotides: TGCGCCAGCAGCCCCCGCTTGACAGCTAACTATGGCTACACCTTC.